The rows below give T cell receptor beta chains drawn from one sample of a study of T cells in Graves' hyperthyroidism and ophthalmopathy. TCRdb re-analysed the multiplex PCR reads in MiXCR, keeping a single row per CDR3 protein. Among some 250,000 distinct CDR3 sequences listed, about 14% were seen once. Sample: blood. The receptors originated from a woman between 35 and 50 years old with Graves' hyperthyroidism that later progressed to Graves' ophthalmopathy. Both conserved end residues are part of each CDR3. The D gene is left open where the match is weak. The listing skips clone size in some rows; elsewhere it reads once, few, many or a size class.

CDR3 protein: CPSGSPQAYEQYF
CDR3 DNA: TGTCCCTCAGGCTCGCCTCAGGCCTACGAGCAGTACTTC
J gene: TRBJ2-7
clone size: NA
D gene: NA
V gene: TRBV5-1

CDR3 protein: CASSTSSGSGQNEQFF
CDR3 DNA: TGTGCCAGCAGCACGAGTAGCGGGAGCGGTCAGAATGAGCAGTTCTTC
J gene: TRBJ2-1
clone size: NA
D gene: TRBD2
V gene: TRBV4-2

CDR3 protein: CASSLLAGEADTQYF
CDR3 DNA: TGTGCCAGCAGCTTATTGGCAGGGGAGGCAGATACGCAGTATTTT
J gene: TRBJ2-3
clone size: NA
D gene: NA
V gene: TRBV7-9

CDR3 protein: CASRSTSGSLRTGELFF
CDR3 DNA: TGTGCCAGCAGGTCGACTAGCGGGAGCCTTAGGACCGGGGAGCTGTTTTTT
J gene: TRBJ2-2
clone size: many
D gene: TRBD2
V gene: TRBV14

CDR3 protein: CASSNQNSWNYNEQFF
CDR3 DNA: TGTGCCAGTAGTAACCAAAATAGCTGGAACTACAATGAGCAGTTCTTC
J gene: TRBJ2-1
clone size: many
D gene: NA
V gene: TRBV19

CDR3 protein: CASSYRATSGELFF
CDR3 DNA: TGTGCCAGCAGTTACAGGGCTACTTCTGGGGAGCTGTTTTTT
J gene: TRBJ2-2
clone size: many
D gene: NA
V gene: TRBV6-2/TRBV6-3

CDR3 protein: CASSWGGSTGELFF
CDR3 DNA: TGCGCCAGCAGCTGGGGAGGGAGTACCGGGGAGCTGTTTTTT
J gene: TRBJ2-2
clone size: NA
D gene: TRBD2
V gene: TRBV5-1

CDR3 protein: CASSLSRGTGYGYTF
CDR3 DNA: TGTGCCAGCAGTCTCTCCAGGGGGACAGGCTATGGCTACACCTTC
J gene: TRBJ1-2
clone size: NA
D gene: TRBD1
V gene: TRBV28

CDR3 protein: CASSLGQGTGGYTF
CDR3 DNA: TGTGCCAGCAGTTTAGGTCAGGGAACGGGGGGCTACACCTTC
J gene: TRBJ1-2
clone size: many
D gene: NA
V gene: TRBV28

CDR3 protein: CASRDRDHYGYTF
CDR3 DNA: TGCGCCAGCAGAGACAGGGACCACTATGGCTACACCTTC
J gene: TRBJ1-2
clone size: few
D gene: TRBD1
V gene: TRBV10-2

CDR3 protein: CASSESTSGGLDTQYF
CDR3 DNA: TGCGCCAGCAGTGAATCTACTAGCGGGGGACTCGATACGCAGTATTTT
J gene: TRBJ2-3
clone size: few
D gene: TRBD2
V gene: TRBV10-1

CDR3 protein: CASSFQAGPEAFF
CDR3 DNA: TGCGCCAGCAGCTTCCAGGCAGGCCCTGAAGCTTTCTTT
J gene: TRBJ1-1
clone size: many
D gene: NA
V gene: TRBV5-1

CDR3 protein: CASSRGRSYEQYF
CDR3 DNA: TGTGCCAGCAGTAGAGGGCGCTCCTACGAGCAGTACTTC
J gene: TRBJ2-7
clone size: many
D gene: NA
V gene: TRBV3-1

CDR3 protein: CASSMPTSGRVLRNNEQFF
CDR3 DNA: TGTGCCAGCTCAATGCCGACTAGCGGGAGGGTTCTTCGTAACAATGAGCAGTTCTTC
J gene: TRBJ2-1
clone size: NA
D gene: TRBD2
V gene: TRBV18

CDR3 protein: CASSRPGTYSSYNEQFF
CDR3 DNA: TGCGCCAGCAGCCGTCCCGGGACTTATAGTTCCTACAATGAGCAGTTCTTC
J gene: TRBJ2-1
clone size: few
D gene: NA
V gene: TRBV4-1

CDR3 protein: CASSSLGGSTDTQYF
CDR3 DNA: TGCGCCAGCAGTTCCCTGGGTGGGAGCACAGATACGCAGTATTTT
J gene: TRBJ2-3
clone size: many
D gene: NA
V gene: TRBV10-2

CDR3 protein: CASSLTGLAVTDTQYF
CDR3 DNA: TGTGCCAGCAGCTTAACTGGACTAGCGGTCACAGATACGCAGTATTTT
J gene: TRBJ2-3
clone size: many
D gene: TRBD2
V gene: TRBV7-3

CDR3 protein: CAWSVRTSGYEQYF
CDR3 DNA: TGTGCCTGGAGTGTACGGACTAGCGGATACGAGCAGTACTTC
J gene: TRBJ2-7
clone size: many
D gene: TRBD2
V gene: TRBV30

CDR3 protein: CASSLAGGHEQYF
CDR3 DNA: TGTGCCAGCAGTTTAGCGGGAGGACACGAGCAGTACTTC
J gene: TRBJ2-7
clone size: NA
D gene: TRBD2
V gene: TRBV27

CDR3 protein: CSATSYLLAGAPETQYF
CDR3 DNA: TGCAGTGCCACTTCTTACCTACTAGCGGGAGCCCCCGAGACCCAGTACTTC
J gene: TRBJ2-5
clone size: many
D gene: TRBD2
V gene: TRBV20-1

CDR3 protein: CAWSLLRNEQYF
CDR3 DNA: TGTGCCTGGAGTCTCCTTCGAAACGAGCAGTACTTC
J gene: TRBJ2-7
clone size: NA
D gene: NA
V gene: TRBV30

CDR3 protein: CASSRTGLSNTGELFF
CDR3 DNA: TGTGCCAGCAGTCGGACAGGCCTTTCGAACACCGGGGAGCTGTTTTTT
J gene: TRBJ2-2
clone size: NA
D gene: TRBD1
V gene: TRBV6-4

CDR3 protein: CASRGTGGYGSYNEQFF
CDR3 DNA: TGTGCCAGCAGAGGGACAGGGGGCTACGGCTCCTACAATGAGCAGTTCTTC
J gene: TRBJ2-1
clone size: many
D gene: TRBD1
V gene: TRBV6-1

CDR3 protein: CASSLTSRPKSTGELFF
CDR3 DNA: TGTGCCAGCAGCTTGACTAGCAGGCCTAAGAGCACCGGGGAGCTGTTTTTT
J gene: TRBJ2-2
clone size: many
D gene: TRBD2
V gene: TRBV7-2

CDR3 protein: CASSLGGLRQTQHF
CDR3 DNA: TGTGCCAGCAGCCTGGGGGGGTTAAGACAGACCCAGCATTTT
J gene: TRBJ1-5
clone size: many
D gene: NA
V gene: TRBV28

CDR3 protein: CASSLSEIRGEQYF
CDR3 DNA: TGTGCCAGCAGCTTATCCGAGATAAGGGGAGAGCAGTACTTC
J gene: TRBJ2-7
clone size: many
D gene: NA
V gene: TRBV7-6

CDR3 protein: CASSKLSGRTYNEQFF
CDR3 DNA: TGTGCCAGCAGTAAACTTAGCGGGAGGACCTACAATGAGCAGTTCTTC
J gene: TRBJ2-1
clone size: many
D gene: TRBD2
V gene: TRBV28

CDR3 protein: CASSQGLAQDTQYF
CDR3 DNA: TGTGCCAGCTCACAGGGACTAGCCCAAGATACGCAGTATTTT
J gene: TRBJ2-3
clone size: NA
D gene: TRBD2
V gene: TRBV18

CDR3 protein: CASSLAGGPREQYF
CDR3 DNA: TGTGCCAGCAGTCTAGCGGGAGGGCCGAGGGAGCAGTACTTC
J gene: TRBJ2-7
clone size: once
D gene: TRBD2
V gene: TRBV2

CDR3 protein: CSVRLQKTLFF
CDR3 DNA: TGCAGCGTAAGACTCCAAAAAACTTTGTTTTTT
J gene: TRBJ1-4
clone size: NA
D gene: NA
V gene: TRBV29-1

CDR3 protein: CASSFGTGILEQFF
CDR3 DNA: TGTGCCAGCAGCTTCGGGACAGGCATCCTTGAGCAGTTCTTC
J gene: TRBJ2-1
clone size: NA
D gene: TRBD1
V gene: TRBV11-2

CDR3 protein: CATRERQGGQPQHF
CDR3 DNA: TGTGCCACCCGCGAGAGACAGGGCGGTCAGCCCCAGCATTTT
J gene: TRBJ1-5
clone size: many
D gene: TRBD1
V gene: TRBV15

CDR3 protein: CASGLVLAGSFTDTQYF
CDR3 DNA: TGTGCTAGTGGTTTGGTCCTAGCGGGTTCTTTCACAGATACGCAGTATTTT
J gene: TRBJ2-3
clone size: many
D gene: TRBD2
V gene: TRBV12-5

CDR3 protein: CASSFVSSNQPQHF
CDR3 DNA: TGTGCCAGCAGTTTCGTGTCTAGCAATCAGCCCCAGCATTTT
J gene: TRBJ1-5
clone size: few
D gene: NA
V gene: TRBV12-3/TRBV12-4